This entry features one T cell receptor (beta chain) sequence. Measured with immunoSEQ multiplex PCR; TCRdb has only the in-frame clones, and not every one. The sample lists almost 400,000 clones, over 75% occurring once. The sample belongs to a study of blood T cell repertoires in COVID-19. Looking at the study overall: T cells, B-cell-depleted T cells, or PBMCs supplied cDNA or gDNA.

Enrollees, roughly 18 to 90 years old, lived in some 24 US areas. Categorization into cohorts depended on clinical history that participants reported. Germline assignment: CDR1 SNHLY and CDR2 FYNNEI. J lost 3 bases, V lost 4 bases, and 4 bases had no gene match. The CDR3 spans 15 residues. Specimen: PBMCs or T cells enriched from blood (not recorded which). The source is a young woman with acute COVID-19. The chain joins TRBV2 to TRBJ2-1; TRBD1 aligns across 9 bases. CDR3 residues: CASSGKGQGYNEQFF. The DNA of the CDR3 is TGTGCCAGCAGTGGGAAGGGACAGGGCTACAATGAGCAGTTCTTC.